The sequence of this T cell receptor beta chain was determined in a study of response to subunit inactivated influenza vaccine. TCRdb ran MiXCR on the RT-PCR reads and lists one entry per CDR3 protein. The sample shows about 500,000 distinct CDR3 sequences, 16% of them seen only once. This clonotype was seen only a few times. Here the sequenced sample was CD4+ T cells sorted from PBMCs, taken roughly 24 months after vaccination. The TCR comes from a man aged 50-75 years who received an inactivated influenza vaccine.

This CDR3 is CASSLPPQETQYF. CDR3 in DNA: TGTGCCAGCAGCCTCCCCCCCCAAGAGACCCAGTACTTC. The rearrangement uses TRBV12-3 or TRBV12-4 and TRBJ2-5; D gene unclear. The CDR3 has 13 amino acids. V lost 6 bases and J lost 1, with 9 bases in between.